This entry lists 18 T cell receptor beta chains sequenced from one sample in a study of T cells after yellow fever vaccination. MiXCR, run by TCRdb on the 5' RACE reads, gives a single entry per CDR3 protein. The sample includes about 160,000 distinct CDR3 sequences, approximately 6.7% of them seen just once. The starting material was CD4+ T cells sorted from PBMCs, obtained 5 days after the first yellow fever vaccination. All receptors come from a man between 18 and 29 years old who received the YFV17D yellow fever vaccine.

This clonotype was counted many times. The chain recombines TRBV10-3 with TRBJ2-3, with TRBD1 matching over 7 bases. CDR1 is ENHRY, CDR2 SYGVKD, per germline. The CDR3 length is 13 residues. Trimming cost V 7 bases and J 3 bases; bases outside gene matches: 4. CDR3 DNA sequence: TGTGCCATCAAGGGCAGGGGGACAGATACGCAGTATTTT. Translating it yields CAIKGRGTDTQYF.

This clonotype was recorded a few times. This chain joins TRBV24-1 and TRBJ2-1; 9 bases fit TRBD1. This CDR3 comprises 17 residues. The V gene end was trimmed by 3 bases and the J gene end by 6 bases; junction bases not matched to a gene: 11. In germline, CDR1 is KGHDR, CDR2 SFDVKD. CDR3 sequence: CATSDPTGTGYFNEQFF. CDR3 DNA: TGTGCCACCAGTGATCCGACCGGGACAGGGTATTTCAATGAGCAGTTCTTC.

The gene calls are TRBV18 and TRBJ1-2; the D gene is possibly TRBD1 (6 bases). Germline V lookup: CDR1 KGHSH, CDR2 LQKENI. CDR3 length equals 15 residues. V lost 8 bases and J 4 bases, leaving 20 bases between the germline ends. Written as DNA, the CDR3 is TGTGCCAGCCGAAGAACGGGGGGCGTTGGCTATGGCTACACCTTC. This codes for CASRRTGGVGYGYTF.

This clonotype was recorded at least ten times. This rearrangement joins TRBV9 to TRBJ2-3, with D possibly matching TRBD2 (7 bases). The CDR3 covers 16 residues. Per the germline V gene, CDR1 is SGDLS and CDR2 is YYNGEE. V lost 3 bases and J 4 bases, leaving 18 bases between the germline ends. DNA of the CDR3: TGTGCCAGCAGCGCGGGGGGCAGGGTAGTCCCAGATACGCAGTATTTT. Its protein is CASSAGGRVVPDTQYF. The entire variable domain, with the rest obtained from reference TRBV9 and TRBJ2-3, is as follows: DSGVTQTPKHLITATGQRVTLRCSPRSGDLSVYWYQQSLDQGLQFLIQYYNGEERAKGNILERFSAQQFPDLHSELNLSSLELGDSALYFCASSAGGRVVPDTQYFGPGTRLTVL.

This clonotype was observed at least ten times. This chain uses TRBV7-9 with TRBJ1-6; D possibly corresponds to TRBD1 (5 bases). The CDR3 spans 15 residues. V was trimmed by 1 base and J by 3 bases, leaving 7 bases between them. Germline V gene sequence: CDR1 SEHNR, CDR2 FQNEAQ (reference sequence). The CDR3 spells CASSLGGNYNSPLHF. DNA of the CDR3: TGTGCCAGCAGCTTAGGGGGCAACTATAATTCACCCCTCCACTTT. The variable domain in full, with the rest retrieved from reference TRBV7-9 and TRBJ1-6, is DTGVSQNPRHKITKRGQNVTFRCDPISEHNRLYWYRQTLGQGPEFLTYFQNEAQLEKSRLLSDRFSAERPKGSFSTLEIQRTEQGDSAMYLCASSLGGNYNSPLHFGNGTRLTVT.

In its sample, this clonotype was seen many times. The chain combines TRBV6-5 with TRBJ1-3; 7 bases match TRBD1. The CDR3 extends over 16 amino acids. The V segment lost 0 bases and the J segment 4 bases; nucleotides outside the gene matches: 6. The germline CDR1 and CDR2 sequences are MNHEY and SVGAGI. The CDR3 region is CASSYSGQGVGNTIYF. CDR3 nucleotides: TGTGCCAGCAGTTACTCCGGGCAGGGGGTCGGAAACACCATATATTTT.

In its sample, this clonotype was seen a few times. The rearrangement joins TRBV6-5 to TRBJ2-6, with D tentatively TRBD1 (5 bases). Germline V gene data show CDR1 as MNHEY and CDR2 as SVGAGI. CDR3 length equals 16 residues. V gave up 2 bases and J gave up 0 bases, with 8 bases separating them. CDR3 loop: CASSYAGNSGANVLTF. DNA for the CDR3: TGTGCCAGCAGTTACGCAGGGAACTCTGGGGCCAACGTCCTGACTTTC.

This clonotype showed up many times. The J gene is TRBJ2-3, the V gene TRBV4-3, with D maybe TRBD1 (6 bases). In germline, CDR1 is LGHNA, CDR2 YSLEER. The CDR3 loop spans 17 amino acids. V lost 4 bases to trimming and J lost 3 bases, with 20 bases between them. The CDR3 nucleotides are TGCGCCAGCAGCCCATTGAATGGGGGCCGAGGGACAGATACGCAGTATTTT. Its protein product is CASSPLNGGRGTDTQYF.

This clonotype has a count of ten or more. V is TRBV5-1 and J is TRBJ2-2, with D hard to call. CDR1 is SGHRS, CDR2 YFSETQ, per germline. The CDR3 spans 13 residues. Trimming shortened V by 5 bases and J by 4 bases, and 9 bases separated the two germline ends. Here the CDR3 DNA reads TGCGCCAGCAGATCAAGATCCACCGGGGAGCTGTTTTTT. It encodes CASRSRSTGELFF.

This clonotype showed up many times. The chain has TRBV28 and TRBJ2-7, with D uncertain. The CDR3 runs to 12 residues. The germline CDR1 and CDR2 sequences are MDHEN and SYDVKM. Trimming took 0 bases from V and 3 from J, leaving 3 bases between them. The CDR3, as DNA: TGTGCCAGCAGTTTATGGGGCTACGAGCAGTACTTC. Protein sequence: CASSLWGYEQYF. The full variable domain, rest sourced from reference TRBV28 and TRBJ2-7, is DVKVTQSSRYLVKRTGEKVFLECVQDMDHENMFWYRQDPGLGLRLIYFSYDVKMKEKGDIPEGYSVSREKKERFSLILESASTNQTSMYLCASSLWGYEQYFGPGTRLTVT.

This clonotype was detected a few times. This chain connects TRBV4-1 to TRBJ2-3, with 7 positions matching TRBD2. V was clipped by 1 base and J by 2 bases; unmatched bases: 6. The length of the CDR3 is 16 residues. CDR1 MGHRA and CDR2 YSYEKL come from the germline V gene. CDR3 sequence reads: CASSQGRGLDTDTQYF. The CDR3, as DNA: TGCGCCAGCAGCCAAGGCCGAGGACTAGACACAGATACGCAGTATTTT.

This clonotype was observed many times. The J gene is TRBJ2-7, the V gene TRBV12-5; 7 bases agree with TRBD1. Germline loops: CDR1 LGHNT, CDR2 FRNRAP. V lost 0 bases to trimming and J lost 3 bases; unmatched junction nucleotides: 5. The CDR3 has 15 residues. The CDR3 reads CASGLVYRGFYEQYV. For the CDR3, the DNA is TGTGCTAGTGGTTTGGTGTACAGGGGTTTCTACGAGCAGTACGTC.

The sample holds a few counts of this clonotype. V is TRBV6-1 and J is TRBJ2-2, with 9 positions matching TRBD1. CDR1 and CDR2 from the germline V gene are MNHNS and SASEGT. The CDR3 has 13 amino acids. The trim removed 7 bases at V and 6 bases at J, leaving 3 bases unmatched. The CDR3 loop reads CASKGQGSGELFF. The CDR3 DNA sequence: TGTGCCAGCAAAGGACAGGGGTCCGGGGAGCTGTTTTTT.

This clonotype was detected many times. The chain uses TRBV10-3 and TRBJ2-2; perhaps TRBD1 as D (6 bases). V gave up 2 bases and J gave up 7 bases, with 11 bases separating them. Germline V gene sequence: CDR1 ENHRY, CDR2 SYGVKD. This CDR3 spans 14 amino acids. The CDR3 sequence: CAISERQDVGELFF. In DNA, the CDR3 is TGTGCCATCAGTGAGAGACAGGACGTCGGGGAGCTGTTTTTT.

This clonotype was seen at least ten times. The chain carries TRBV7-2 and TRBJ1-1; D unresolved. This CDR3 spans 13 amino acids. Germline V gene data show CDR1 as SGHTA and CDR2 as FQGNSA. V was cut by 3 bases and J by 5 bases, with 10 bases left in between. The CDR3 coding sequence is TGTGCCAGCAGCTTGGACCGGCAGACTGAAGCTTTCTTT. Translated: CASSLDRQTEAFF.

The V call is TRBV3-1, the J call TRBJ1-2; D not certain. The CDR3 is made up of 13 amino acids. V lost 1 base and J lost 7, with 10 bases in between. CDR1 LGHDT and CDR2 YNNKEL come from the germline V gene (reference sequence). The DNA of the CDR3 is TGTGCCAGCAGCCAAGGTACGAGCGCTGGCTACACCTTC. Translated, it gives CASSQGTSAGYTF.

This clonotype has ten or more counts. The rearrangement joins TRBV7-2 to TRBJ2-5; D unresolved. The CDR3 length is 14 residues. Germline loops: CDR1 SGHTA, CDR2 FQGNSA. The ends were cut back, 3 bases at V and 5 bases at J, with 13 bases in the middle. CDR3 nucleotides: TGTGCCAGCAGCTTCAGGCGCCCTGTGGAGACCCAGTACTTC. Its translation: CASSFRRPVETQYF.

This clonotype occurred many times. The rearrangement links TRBV5-5 to TRBJ1-1, with 8 bases fitting TRBD1. Per germline, CDR1 SGHKS and CDR2 YYEKEE (reference sequence). The CDR3 consists of 14 residues. J was trimmed by 4 bases and V by 4 bases; bases with no gene match: 6. This chain's CDR3 is CASSEIQGGTEAFF. DNA for the CDR3: TGTGCCAGCAGCGAGATACAGGGGGGCACTGAAGCTTTCTTT.